These 23 T cell receptor beta chains were all obtained from the same sample, sequenced in a study of technical replicates of blood from several donors (dated by TCRdb to 2015 to 2018). To prepare the library, the immunoSEQ multiplex PCR assay was applied. TCRdb limited this immuneACCESS table to in-frame rearrangements with V and J called. A share of clones is missing; checked studies link under half to unresolved V genes, and the rest is unexplained. Present in this sample are under 80,000 clones, 90% to 95% of which were seen just once. 0.26% of the sample rests with the top ten. The sample taken for sequencing was T cells isolated from PBMCs. The receptors here all came from a human donor in good health.

The rearrangement joins TRBV5-4 to TRBJ2-5; no definite D call. This CDR3 region has 13 residues. Trimming shortened V by 4 bases and J by 4 bases, and 11 bases separated the two germline ends. CDR1 and CDR2 from the germline V gene are SGHNT and YYREEE (reference sequence). The CDR3 DNA follows: TGTGCCAGCAGCCCACCCGGAGTAGAGACCCAGTACTTC. Residues: CASSPPGVETQYF.

Here the CDR3 reads CAWSVLGGSSYNEQFF. CDR3 bases: TGTGCCTGGAGTGTTCTGGGGGGGAGCTCCTACAATGAGCAGTTCTTC. V gene TRBV30 combines with J gene TRBJ2-1; 7 bases agree with TRBD2. CDR1 and CDR2 (germline): GTSNPN, SVGIG (reference sequence). CDR3 length: 16 amino acids. V was clipped by 0 bases and J by 0 bases; unmatched bases: 5.

This sequence joins TRBV5-4 and TRBJ1-2, with 8 positions matching TRBD1. Germline assignment: CDR1 SGHNT and CDR2 YYREEE (reference sequence). V gave up 0 bases and J gave up 3 bases; unmatched junction bases: 1. The CDR3 runs to 14 residues. This CDR3 is CASSLEQGDYGYTF. In nucleotides, the CDR3 is TGTGCCAGCAGCTTGGAACAGGGGGACTATGGCTACACCTTC. Looking up the rest from reference TRBV5-4 and TRBJ1-2 gives the full variable domain: ETGVTQSPTHLIKTRGQQVTLRCSSQSGHNTVSWYQQALGQGPQFIFQYYREEENGRGNFPPRFSGLQFPNYSSELNVNALELDDSALYLCASSLEQGDYGYTFGSGTRLTVV.

The chain combines TRBV2 with TRBJ1-5; no definite D call. Germline V lookup: CDR1 SNHLY, CDR2 FYNNEI. The V end was cut by 6 bases, the J end by 3 bases, with 15 bases between. The CDR3 loop spans 15 amino acids. CDR3 in DNA: TGTGCCAGCAGGGGTGACGGACTCCCCAATCAGCCCCAGCATTTT. Encoded protein: CASRGDGLPNQPQHF. The complete variable domain, with remaining parts taken from reference TRBV2 and TRBJ1-5, reads EPEVTQTPSHQVTQMGQEVILRCVPISNHLYFYWYRQILGQKVEFLVSFYNNEISEKSEIFDDQFSVERPDGSNFTLKIRSTKLEDSAMYFCASRGDGLPNQPQHFGDGTRLSIL.

The CDR3 protein is CASSYGLPTGCSEQYF. The CDR3 coding sequence is TGTGCCAGCAGCTATGGGCTTCCAACAGGTTGTTCCGAGCAGTACTTC. The chain is built from TRBV21-1 and TRBJ2-7; the table gives TRBD1 as D, unverified against the DNA. TRBV21-1 is described as a pseudogene. CDR3 size: 16 residues.

The rearrangement links TRBV6-1 to TRBJ1-1; D unclear. Germline-derived CDR1 and CDR2 are MNHNS and SASEGT. Trimming took 4 bases from V and 5 from J, leaving 14 bases between them. The length of the CDR3 is 14 residues. The CDR3 DNA sequence: TGTGCCAGCAGTGTAGCCGGACTCAGGACTGAAGCTTTCTTT. This sequence encodes CASSVAGLRTEAFF.

This chain links TRBV11-3 with TRBJ2-7, with D possibly matching TRBD1 (5 bases). This CDR3 is built from 15 residues. The germline V gene has CDR1 SGHNT and CDR2 YENEEA. Trimming shortened V by 5 bases and J by 0 bases, and 14 bases separated the two germline ends. The CDR3 here is CASSTRQQISYEQYF. For the CDR3, the DNA is TGTGCCAGCAGCACCCGACAGCAGATCTCCTACGAGCAGTACTTC.

J is TRBJ2-2 and V is TRBV10-3; D is perhaps TRBD1 (5 bases). V lost 10 bases and J lost 0, with 15 bases in between. Looked up from germline, CDR1 is ENHRY and CDR2 is SYGVKD. The CDR3 loop spans 15 amino acids. The CDR3 is CATIPGLSNTGELFF. CDR3 sequence (DNA): TGTGCCACGATACCAGGGCTATCGAACACCGGGGAGCTGTTTTTT.

The rearrangement uses TRBV15 and TRBJ2-7; TRBD2 aligns across 7 bases. The CDR3 covers 14 residues. V shed 5 bases and J 5 bases; nucleotides not matched to a gene: 9. Germline CDR1 LNHNV, CDR2 YYDKDF (reference sequence). CDR3 protein: CATSAPGLSNEQYF. The CDR3 region has the DNA TGTGCCACCAGCGCTCCGGGACTATCTAACGAGCAGTACTTC. Full variable domain (remainder filled in from reference TRBV15 and TRBJ2-7): DAMVIQNPRYQVTQFGKPVTLSCSQTLNHNVMYWYQQKSSQAPKLLFHYYDKDFNNEADTPDNFQSRRPNTSFCFLDIRSPGLGDTAMYLCATSAPGLSNEQYFGPGTRLTVT.

This sequence joins TRBV30 and TRBJ1-1; 8 bases match TRBD1. The CDR3 covers 13 residues. Looked up from germline, CDR1 is GTSNPN and CDR2 is SVGIG (reference sequence). V lost 3 bases, J lost 5 bases, and 5 bases stayed unmatched. CDR3 in amino acids: CAWRDRGWTEAFF. CDR3 nucleotide sequence: TGTGCCTGGAGAGACAGGGGTTGGACTGAAGCTTTCTTT.

The CDR3 bases are TGTGCCAGCAGCCAGAACACTGAAGCTTTCTTT. Translating it yields CASSQNTEAFF. The gene calls are TRBV27 and TRBJ1-1; no clear D. The length of the CDR3 is 11 residues. V shed 6 bases and J shed 1 base, with 3 bases lying between them. CDR1 and CDR2 (germline): MNHEY, SMNVEV (reference sequence).

CDR3 nucleotides: TGCGCCAGCAGCCAAGGCGTCTTGCGCGAGCAGTACTTC. Amino acid sequence: CASSQGVLREQYF. The rearrangement links TRBV4-1 to TRBJ2-7; D not resolved. V lost 1 base and J 6 bases, leaving 10 bases between the germline ends. Germline lookup yields CDR1 MGHRA and CDR2 YSYEKL. This CDR3 spans 13 amino acids.

The chain carries TRBV11-2 and TRBJ1-4; D gene ambiguous. Germline CDR1 SGHAT, CDR2 FQNNGV. The CDR3 has 15 amino acids. The ends were cut back, 3 bases at V and 5 bases at J, with 13 bases in the middle. This CDR3 is CASSFLGTPNEKLFF. CDR3 sequence (DNA): TGTGCCAGCAGCTTTCTTGGCACACCCAATGAAAAACTGTTTTTT.

This chain uses TRBV2 with TRBJ2-1; 12 positions agree with TRBD2. J was trimmed by 7 bases and V by 5 bases; bases with no gene match: 6. The CDR3 spans 15 residues. Germline CDR1 reads SNHLY; CDR2 reads FYNNEI. CDR3 DNA: TGTGCCAGCAGTTCGGGACTAGCGGGTTTGAATGAGCAGTTCTTC. Translating gives CASSSGLAGLNEQFF.

This clone was seen once. The chain joins TRBV30 to TRBJ2-5, with 8 bases that match TRBD1. The CDR3 extends over 19 amino acids. After removal of 0 bases from V and 1 base from J, the junction contained 16 bases not matched to a gene. Germline loops: CDR1 GTSNPN, CDR2 SVGIG (reference sequence). CDR3 residues: CAWSVERSGGPRVQETQYF. CDR3 bases: TGTGCCTGGAGTGTCGAAAGGTCAGGGGGCCCGAGAGTCCAAGAGACCCAGTACTTC.

The chain recombines TRBV2 with TRBJ1-4; 7 positions agree with TRBD1. Germline-derived CDR1 and CDR2 are SNHLY and FYNNEI. The CDR3 is 15 amino acids. V dropped 6 bases and J dropped 5; count of bases not matched to a gene: 9. CDR3 coding DNA: TGTGCCAGCAGGGTTTGGACAGGAGCCAATGAAAAACTGTTTTTT. Its translation is CASRVWTGANEKLFF.

V and J are TRBV15 and TRBJ1-2, with TRBD1 matching 9 bases. CDR1 LNHNV and CDR2 YYDKDF come from the germline V gene (reference sequence). J was trimmed by 11 bases and V by 5 bases; bases with no gene match: 6. CDR3 length: 12 residues. For the CDR3, the DNA is TGTGCCACCAGCGGGGGACAGGGATGGTACACCTTC. Translating it yields CATSGGQGWYTF.

DNA for the CDR3: TGTGCCAGCAGCTTAGGCCCTTCGGCTTTCTTT. This encodes CASSLGPSAFF. The chain recombines TRBV13 with TRBJ1-1; no firm D call. CDR1 is PRHDT, CDR2 FYEKMQ, per germline (reference sequence). The CDR3 is 11 residues long. V lost 0 bases and J 11 bases, leaving 7 bases between the germline ends.

The chain uses TRBV2 and TRBJ1-2; D gene unclear. The CDR3 contains 13 residues. Germline assignment: CDR1 SNHLY and CDR2 FYNNEI. The V and J ends lost 8 bases and 2 bases respectively, with 12 bases between them. The CDR3 is CASYGRENYGYTF. In DNA, the CDR3 is TGTGCCAGCTATGGCCGGGAGAACTATGGCTACACCTTC.

The chain is built from TRBV7-9 and TRBJ2-2; D possibly corresponds to TRBD1 (6 bases). This CDR3 is built from 16 residues. Germline V gene data show CDR1 as SEHNR and CDR2 as FQNEAQ (reference sequence). The germline V and J ends were trimmed by 2 bases and 3 bases, with 13 bases remaining between them. The CDR3 DNA is TGTGCCAGCAGCTTATTAACAGGGAAAGACACCGGGGAGCTGTTTTTT. This translates into CASSLLTGKDTGELFF.

The rearrangement joins TRBV10-3 to TRBJ1-1; 8 nucleotides align to TRBD1. The CDR3 has 15 residues. V shed 6 bases, J shed 1 base, and the junction held 7 bases outside the gene matches. Germline V gene data show CDR1 as ENHRY and CDR2 as SYGVKD. In nucleotides, the CDR3 is TGTGCCATCAGGACGCAGGGGGCCGGGAACACTGAAGCTTTCTTT. Its translation: CAIRTQGAGNTEAFF.

The chain employs TRBV7-8 and TRBJ2-7; 11 nucleotides line up with TRBD2. V was pared by 3 bases and J by 0 bases, with 10 bases of the junction left unmatched. CDR3 length equals 18 residues. The germline V gene encodes CDR1 SGHVS and CDR2 FQNEAQ. The CDR3: CASSFRLTSGVDSYEQYF. The CDR3 DNA follows: TGTGCCAGCAGCTTTCGCTTGACTAGCGGGGTTGACTCCTACGAGCAGTACTTC. The complete variable domain, with remaining parts taken from reference TRBV7-8 and TRBJ2-7, reads GAGVSQSPRYKVAKRGQDVALRCDPISGHVSLFWYQQALGQGPEFLTYFQNEAQLDKSGLPSDRFFAERPEGSVSTLKIQRTQQEDSAVYLCASSFRLTSGVDSYEQYFGPGTRLTVT.

The V and J genes are TRBV10-3 and TRBJ1-1, with 10 nucleotides matching TRBD1. CDR1 is ENHRY, CDR2 SYGVKD, per germline. The CDR3 consists of 14 residues. J gave up 0 bases and V 8 bases, and 3 bases lay outside the gene matches. DNA of the CDR3: TGTGCCATCGGACAGGGGGATCTGAACACTGAAGCTTTCTTT. It encodes CAIGQGDLNTEAFF.